A selection of T cell receptor beta chains follows, all from one sample in a study of identical twins. TCRdb ran MiXCR on the 5' RACE reads and lists one entry per CDR3 protein. The data hold 500,000 to 650,000 distinct CDR3 sequences, with around 22% observed a single time. The sample was also linked to a second study, of yellow fever vaccine responses in identical twins.

The specimen was CD4+ T cells sorted from blood. The source of these receptors is a woman aged 18 to 35 in good health. Both conserved end residues are part of each CDR3. A D gene is named only where the DNA matches it firmly.

D gene	J gene	CDR3 length	V gene	CDR3 protein
.	TRBJ2-5	18	TRBV27	CASSPPGVTGRLGETQYF
.	TRBJ2-1	15	TRBV20-1	CSARDQGFPYNEQFF
.	TRBJ2-2	15	TRBV5-1	CASRLEVTNTGELFF
.	TRBJ2-7	14	TRBV2	CASRAGTPTYEQYF
.	TRBJ2-6	14	TRBV20-1	CSASQGPGANVLTF
.	TRBJ1-2	15	TRBV27	CASSFLGQPPYGYTF
TRBD2	TRBJ2-1	17	TRBV5-1	CASSAGLAGGTGDEQFF
.	TRBJ1-5	16	TRBV23-1	CASSQSSRVGNQPQHF
.	TRBJ1-1	16	TRBV5-1	CASSLGRGGPNTEAFF
.	TRBJ2-7	12	TRBV10-3	CATRDKTYEQYF
TRBD1	TRBJ2-1	14	TRBV10-3	CAISGTGEVNEQFF
.	TRBJ2-3	14	TRBV4-1	CASSQVVIGDTQYF
.	TRBJ2-1	15	TRBV6-1	CASREVGNSYNEQFF
.	TRBJ1-1	14	TRBV7-9	CASSLNRVNTEAFF
TRBD2	TRBJ2-7	15	TRBV5-1	CASSLASGITYEQYF
.	TRBJ2-3	9	TRBV20-1	CSATDTQYF
.	TRBJ2-3	10	TRBV20-1	CSAIADTQYF
.	TRBJ2-5	13	TRBV7-2	CASSTARRETQYF
TRBD1	TRBJ2-7	15	TRBV7-9	CASSLLGTGRNEQYF
TRBD2	TRBJ2-2	16	TRBV6-4	CASSRGEIAGPGELFF
.	TRBJ2-5	14	TRBV20-1	CSAREWGKRETQYF
.	TRBJ2-3	15	TRBV12-3/TRBV12-4	CASSLARPGVDTQYF
TRBD2	TRBJ2-5	19	TRBV15	CATSSRPLAGGTRGETQYF
.	TRBJ2-1	13	TRBV3-1	CASSQWEDNEQFF
.	TRBJ2-1	15	TRBV10-3	CAISDLPGDYNEQFF
.	TRBJ2-5	15	TRBV9	CASSVLGGPQETQYF
TRBD2	TRBJ2-7	14	TRBV9	CASSVTSVSYEQYF
TRBD1	TRBJ1-4	15	TRBV27	CASSSLDRGYEKLFF
TRBD1	TRBJ2-7	16	TRBV12-3/TRBV12-4	CASSPRWFGQEYEQYF
TRBD1	TRBJ2-3	17	TRBV24-1	CATSDPTGMDSTDTQYF
.	TRBJ2-7	14	TRBV21-1	CASSKGAGGGEQYF
TRBD2	TRBJ2-7	16	TRBV5-1	CASSLQASGSSYEQYF
.	TRBJ1-3	15	TRBV12-3/TRBV12-4	CASSYAKTVGNTIYF
.	TRBJ2-1	15	TRBV6-5	CASSYSGGGRSARFF
TRBD2	TRBJ2-1	18	TRBV9	CASSVGSRAGGSYNEQFF
.	TRBJ1-5	17	TRBV28	CASSSSLGGWFNQPQHF
TRBD2	TRBJ2-1	14	TRBV20-1	CSASVSGIYNEQFF
.	TRBJ2-7	14	TRBV6-1	CASSQGKQKNEQYF
.	TRBJ2-3	16	TRBV3-1	CASSQDPTQVADTQYF
.	TRBJ1-1	15	TRBV20-1	CSAPNRGRGNTEAFF
.	TRBJ2-2	15	TRBV2	CASRARGGNTGELFF
.	TRBJ2-1	12	TRBV20-1	CSARDLGNEQFF
.	TRBJ2-4	13	TRBV7-7	CASSTGPWDIQYF
TRBD1	TRBJ2-1	15	TRBV10-3	CAISGLTGGVGEQFF
.	TRBJ2-7	15	TRBV5-6	CASSITGSLAYEQYF
TRBD1	TRBJ1-2	15	TRBV12-3/TRBV12-4	CASSPVHRGDYGYTF
TRBD2	TRBJ2-1	18	TRBV6-2/TRBV6-3	CASTLETGGSHSYNEQFF
TRBD1	TRBJ2-3	14	TRBV6-1	CASSEDRGVNTQYF
TRBD2	TRBJ2-2	15	TRBV7-2	CASSRTRVDSGELFF
TRBD2	TRBJ2-2	16	TRBV5-1	CASSKLAGDNTGELFF
TRBD2	TRBJ2-3	17	TRBV15	CATSSGRSSGSTDTQYF
.	TRBJ2-5	13	TRBV18	CASSPGQRETQYF
.	TRBJ2-2	15	TRBV5-1	CASREWDGNTGELFF
.	TRBJ2-1	15	TRBV24-1	CATSDTGTQYNEQFF
.	TRBJ2-1	22	TRBV25-1	CASSKPGQGPSGDPSSYNEQFF